A selection of T cell receptor beta chains follows, all from one sample in a study of blood T cell repertoires in COVID-19. Assay used: immunoSEQ multiplex PCR; TCRdb lists only in-frame clones, some missing. The sample includes 360,000 or so clones, roughly 87% of them seen just once. Sample: PBMCs or T cells enriched from blood (not recorded which). These receptors came from a woman in her thirties who had recovered from COVID-19. Both conserved end residues are part of each CDR3. D genes are given only for firm matches. A clone size is listed for some rows: how often the clone was seen (once, few, many), or a class if it is expanded.

TRBJ1-2	TRBV18	once	TRBD1	TGTGCCAGCTCACCATGGACAGGGCGTGGGAGCTATGGCTACACCTTC	CASSPWTGRGSYGYTF
TRBJ2-1	TRBV10-3	-	TRBD2	TGTGCCATCAGTCAGCGGGAGTCCTACAATGAGCAGTTCTTC	CAISQRESYNEQFF
TRBJ1-2	TRBV19	-	TRBD1	TGTGCCTCCTGGACAGGGAACACGAACTATGGCTACACCTTC	CASWTGNTNYGYTF
TRBJ1-2	TRBV11-2	-	-	TGTGCCAGCAGCTTAGAGGGATTAGCAGGGAGGAGGAACTATGGCTACACCTTC	CASSLEGLAGRRNYGYTF
TRBJ2-2	TRBV10-3	-	TRBD2	TGTGCCACCACGAGAGCGGGAGGCGACACCGGGGAGCTGTTTTTT	CATTRAGGDTGELFF
TRBJ2-7	TRBV6-5	-	TRBD2	TGTGCCAGCAGCAGACTAGCGGGAGCCTACGAGCAGTACTTC	CASSRLAGAYEQYF
TRBJ1-2	TRBV2	-	TRBD1	TGTGCCAGCAGTACAACTCGGACAGGGGACTCCTATGGCTACACCTTC	CASSTTRTGDSYGYTF
TRBJ1-4	TRBV18	-	TRBD1	TGTGCCAGCTCACCTACAGGGGGCGTTAATGAAAAACTGTTTTTT	CASSPTGGVNEKLFF
TRBJ1-5	TRBV9	few	TRBD1	TGTGCCAGCAGCGAGGGGACAGGGGGCCAACAGCCCCAGCATTTT	CASSEGTGGQQPQHF
TRBJ1-5	TRBV19	-	-	TGTGCCAGTAGTATATCGGGTATCCAGCCCCAGCATTTT	CASSISGIQPQHF
TRBJ2-1	TRBV28	-	TRBD1	TGTGCCAGCAGTAGAGGGACAGGGGGGTACAATGAGCAGTTCTTC	CASSRGTGGYNEQFF
TRBJ1-2	TRBV6-1	-	TRBD1	TGTGCCAGCAGTGAAGAGGCAGGGGGTCATGGCTACACCTTC	CASSEEAGGHGYTF
TRBJ2-1	TRBV5-1	-	TRBD2	TGCGCCAGCAGCCCCCAGACTAGCGGTTCCTACAATGAGCAGTTCTTC	CASSPQTSGSYNEQFF
TRBJ1-1	TRBV6-6	-	-	TGTGCCAGCAGCGGGACTGAAGCTTTCTTT	CASSGTEAFF
TRBJ2-1	TRBV28	-	TRBD2	TGTGCCAGCAGTGTGACTAGCGGCGCGTCCTACAATGAGCAGTTCTTC	CASSVTSGASYNEQFF
TRBJ1-5	TRBV15	few	-	TGTGCCACCAGCAGAAGAGGACAGAATCAGCCCCAGCATTTT	CATSRRGQNQPQHF
TRBJ2-3	TRBV5-5	-	TRBD2	TGTGCCAGCAGCTTGGGTGTGGGACTAGCGGGAGAAGCAGATACGCAGTATTTT	CASSLGVGLAGEADTQYF